This is a list of T cell receptor beta chains from one sample in a study of blood T cell repertoires in COVID-19. Method: immunoSEQ multiplex PCR; TCRdb's copy keeps in-frame clones and lacks some. The sample lists roughly 69,000 clones; 80% to 90% were seen once. Sequenced sample: peripheral blood. The receptors here all came from a man over 45 with active COVID-19. CDR3s include the opening cysteine and the closing phenylalanine or tryptophan. Fields, in order: J gene, V gene, CDR3 protein.

J: TRBJ1-5
V: TRBV7-2
CDR3: CASSLGTGRNQPQHF

J: TRBJ2-5
V: TRBV19
CDR3: CASSTGLAQTQYF

J: TRBJ2-7
V: TRBV18
CDR3: CASSLQVTGNDQYF

J: TRBJ2-3
V: TRBV7-9
CDR3: CASSGDRGYGDTQYF

J: TRBJ2-2
V: TRBV5-5
CDR3: CASSHGHGVNTGELFF

J: TRBJ2-7
V: TRBV6-5
CDR3: CASETSGTNYEQYF

J: TRBJ2-6
V: TRBV5-1
CDR3: CASSLLPIVSGANVLTF

J: TRBJ2-5
V: TRBV5-1
CDR3: CASSFVGTQETQYF

J: TRBJ1-4
V: TRBV5-1
CDR3: CASSFGGAGNEKLFF

J: TRBJ2-1
V: TRBV6-2/TRBV6-3
CDR3: CASSERGGEQFF

J: TRBJ1-4
V: TRBV30
CDR3: CAWENGAGEKLFF

J: TRBJ2-2
V: TRBV9
CDR3: CASSVENRNTGELFF

J: TRBJ1-1
V: TRBV5-1
CDR3: CASSLGQQNTEAFF

J: TRBJ2-6
V: TRBV9
CDR3: CASSVDGGSGANVLTF

J: TRBJ2-7
V: TRBV5-1
CDR3: CASSLSSGRYYEQYF

J: TRBJ2-5
V: TRBV4-3
CDR3: CASSPRPQETQYF

J: TRBJ1-5
V: TRBV20-1
CDR3: CSASEQDYYSNQPQHF

J: TRBJ1-2
V: TRBV28
CDR3: CASRRTGAKQNGYTF

J: TRBJ2-5
V: TRBV12-5
CDR3: CASGTSGGETQYF

J: TRBJ2-7
V: TRBV21-1
CDR3: CASSLPGTGGYEQYF

J: TRBJ1-1
V: TRBV19
CDR3: CASSMGQGEAFF

J: TRBJ2-5
V: TRBV24-1
CDR3: CATSEGGSETQYF

J: TRBJ2-1
V: TRBV18
CDR3: CASSPRLAGDYNEQFF

J: TRBJ2-7
V: TRBV24-1
CDR3: CATSQSGDEQYF

J: TRBJ2-7
V: TRBV28
CDR3: CATSEGSPYEQYF

J: TRBJ2-6
V: TRBV3-1/TRBV3-2
CDR3: CASAVRQDRDGANVLTF

J: TRBJ1-5
V: TRBV14
CDR3: CASSSSSNQPQHF

J: TRBJ1-2
V: TRBV7-9
CDR3: CASSPDRGSSYGYTF

J: TRBJ2-7
V: TRBV28
CDR3: CASSGTGDEQYF

J: TRBJ1-3
V: TRBV4-3
CDR3: CASSQDDRDSGNTIYF

J: TRBJ2-5
V: TRBV14
CDR3: CASSRRVAGGPKETQYF

J: TRBJ2-3
V: TRBV19
CDR3: CASSSTSGVITDTQYF

J: TRBJ2-1
V: TRBV18
CDR3: CASSRGQGAYNEQFF

J: TRBJ2-7
V: TRBV28
CDR3: CASAQDGHEQYF

J: TRBJ2-5
V: TRBV5-1
CDR3: CASSSQGQVKETQYF

J: TRBJ2-1
V: TRBV3-1/TRBV3-2
CDR3: CASSRPGTGSAEQFF

J: TRBJ1-2
V: TRBV7-3
CDR3: CASSLMGSGQGYGYTF

J: TRBJ1-2
V: TRBV4-1
CDR3: CASSQDESRAGGYTF

J: TRBJ1-1
V: TRBV4-3
CDR3: CASSQEVTRNTEAFF

J: TRBJ1-5
V: TRBV5-5
CDR3: CASSLDGQNQPQHF

J: TRBJ2-5
V: TRBV6-5
CDR3: CASSSRRGFQETQYF

J: TRBJ1-1
V: TRBV6-5
CDR3: CASSPDRGTEAFF

J: TRBJ2-7
V: TRBV30
CDR3: CAWSEGHLYEQYF

J: TRBJ2-7
V: TRBV7-2
CDR3: CASRLSSGATYEQYF

J: TRBJ2-7
V: TRBV28
CDR3: CASRRPTGNEQYF

J: TRBJ2-7
V: TRBV10-2
CDR3: CASSVSGGTDEQYF

J: TRBJ1-6
V: TRBV6-5
CDR3: CASSYETGTYNSPLHF

J: TRBJ1-6
V: TRBV30
CDR3: CAWSGTGGYSPLHF

J: TRBJ1-1
V: TRBV28
CDR3: CASNPRRDTEAFF

J: TRBJ1-2
V: TRBV13
CDR3: CASSPTGGGYGYTF